The next 20 T cell receptor beta chains were all read from a single sample in a study of neoadjuvant nivolumab and ipilimumab in lung cancer. Sequencing used immunoSEQ multiplex PCR; TCRdb keeps in-frame clones, though not all of them. This sample has tens of thousands of clones, with roughly 89% found just once. Sequencing was performed on peripheral blood, taken before neoadjuvant nivolumab, alone or with ipilimumab. These receptors were obtained from an adult with non-small cell lung cancer.

The chain joins TRBV27 to TRBJ2-2; TRBD2 agrees at 12 bases. This CDR3 is built from 14 residues. The germline gives CDR1 MNHEY, CDR2 SMNVEV (reference sequence). With V trimmed by 5 bases and J by 5 bases, 0 bases remained unmatched. CDR3 sequence reads: CASSGLAGTGELFF. The CDR3, as DNA: TGTGCCAGCAGTGGACTAGCGGGGACCGGGGAGCTGTTTTTT.

The chain is built from TRBV7-2 and TRBJ2-7; D ambiguous. The CDR3 covers 11 residues. Trimming took off 5 bases at V and 3 bases at J, with 5 bases between the two ends. Germline CDR1 SGHTA, CDR2 FQGNSA. The CDR3 coding sequence is TGTGCCAGCAGCACCGTCTACGAGCAGTACTTC. It yields the protein CASSTVYEQYF.

Remarks on this clone: The sample holds other DNA sequences that translate to the same CDR3. The V gene is TRBV6-5, the J gene TRBJ2-7; TRBD1 aligns across 8 bases. Germline-derived CDR1 and CDR2 are MNHEY and SVGAGI. The V and J ends lost 0 bases and 3 bases, in that order; junction bases with no gene match: 4. This CDR3 spans 15 amino acids. For the CDR3, the DNA is TGTGCCAGCAGTTACTCCCCAGGACAGGGCTACGAGCAGTACTTC. Protein sequence: CASSYSPGQGYEQYF.

CDR3 DNA sequence: TGTGCCAGCACCGAAAATGGGGGGGCGAACACTGAAGCTTTCTTT. Amino acid sequence: CASTENGGANTEAFF. The V call is TRBV6-1, the J call TRBJ1-1, with D tentatively TRBD1 (6 bases). This CDR3 is 15 amino acids long. V was shortened by 7 bases and J by 1 base, with 16 bases between the two germline ends. Germline V gives CDR1 MNHNS, CDR2 SASEGT.

V gene TRBV27 combines with J gene TRBJ2-1; no clear D gene. Germline V gives CDR1 MNHEY, CDR2 SMNVEV (reference sequence). This CDR3 spans 14 amino acids. V was clipped by 5 bases and J by 9 bases, with 17 bases between them. The CDR3 spells CASSLVWNDSEQFF. CDR3 DNA: TGTGCCAGCAGTCTCGTTTGGAACGATAGTGAGCAGTTCTTC.

The genes are TRBV5-1 and TRBJ2-7; 10 bases match TRBD2. Losses at the gene ends were 4 bases for V and 2 bases for J; bases not matched to a gene: 6. This CDR3 is built from 15 residues. Germline lookup yields CDR1 SGHRS and CDR2 YFSETQ. The CDR3 reads CASSQGTSATYEQYF. The CDR3 DNA reads TGCGCCAGCAGCCAGGGGACTAGCGCAACCTACGAGCAGTACTTC.

The V and J genes are TRBV5-8 and TRBJ2-3; a possible D gene is TRBD1 (5 bases). Trimming removed 4 bases at V and 3 bases at J, with 9 bases between. There are 13 residues in the CDR3. The germline gives CDR1 SGHTS, CDR2 YDEGEE. The CDR3 DNA is TGTGCCAGCAGCAGGCCAGGGACAGATACGCAGTATTTT. Translation gives CASSRPGTDTQYF. Full variable domain (rest looked up from reference TRBV5-8 and TRBJ2-3): EAGVTQSPTHLIKTRGQQATLRCSPISGHTSVYWYQQALGLGLQFLLWYDEGEERNRGNFPPRFSGRQFPNYSSELNVNALELEDSALYLCASSRPGTDTQYFGPGTRLTVL.

CDR3 protein: CASNPWQREGEQFF. Written as DNA, the CDR3 is TGTGCCAGCAACCCATGGCAGCGGGAGGGTGAGCAGTTCTTC. V usage is TRBV7-2 and J usage is TRBJ2-1; 10 nucleotides match TRBD2. This CDR3 comprises 14 residues. V lost 7 bases, J lost 9 bases, and 9 bases stayed unmatched. Germline loops: CDR1 SGHTA, CDR2 FQGNSA. The whole variable domain, filled in from reference TRBV7-2 and TRBJ2-1, reads GAGVSQSPSNKVTEKGKDVELRCDPISGHTALYWYRQSLGQGLEFLIYFQGNSAPDKSGLPSDRFSAERTGGSVSTLTIQRTQQEDSAVYLCASNPWQREGEQFFGPGTRLTVL.

The J gene is TRBJ2-1, the V gene TRBV28; 10 bases align to TRBD2. Trimming at V came to 4 bases and at J to 7 bases, leaving 4 bases not matched to a gene. The germline V gene encodes CDR1 MDHEN and CDR2 SYDVKM. This CDR3 has 14 amino acids. The CDR3 loop is CASSSLAGVNEQFF. CDR3 coding DNA: TGTGCCAGCAGTTCCCTAGCGGGAGTTAATGAGCAGTTCTTC. The variable domain in full, with the rest retrieved from reference TRBV28 and TRBJ2-1, is DVKVTQSSRYLVKRTGEKVFLECVQDMDHENMFWYRQDPGLGLRLIYFSYDVKMKEKGDIPEGYSVSREKKERFSLILESASTNQTSMYLCASSSLAGVNEQFFGPGTRLTVL.

The chain recombines TRBV7-9 with TRBJ2-1, with D unclear. This CDR3 has 14 residues. The ends were cut back, 5 bases at V and 6 bases at J, with 14 bases in the middle. Germline V gene data show CDR1 as SEHNR and CDR2 as FQNEAQ (reference sequence). CDR3: CASSLAGSGNEQFF. CDR3 DNA sequence: TGTGCCAGCAGCCTGGCCGGGTCTGGCAATGAGCAGTTCTTC.

This clone was detected only a few times. The chain combines TRBV30 with TRBJ1-1; 10 bases match TRBD1. The V and J ends lost 1 base and 1 base, in that order; junction bases with no gene match: 0. This CDR3 comprises 14 residues. CDR1 and CDR2 from the germline V gene are GTSNPN and SVGIG (reference sequence). DNA for the CDR3: TGTGCCTGGAGTGGGACAGGGGGGAACACTGAAGCTTTCTTT. Translated, it gives CAWSGTGGNTEAFF.

J is TRBJ2-7 and V is TRBV7-8; the match to TRBD2 covers 7 bases. V shed 5 bases and J 0 bases; nucleotides not matched to a gene: 4. This CDR3 is 14 amino acids long. CDR1 is SGHVS and CDR2 is FQNEAQ in the germline V gene. CDR3 residues: CASSPSGSSYEQYF. CDR3 DNA: TGTGCCAGCAGCCCTAGCGGTAGCTCCTACGAGCAGTACTTC.

In this sample, this clone turned up a few times. The CDR3 region has the DNA TGCAGCGTTGAAGTTTTAGGACATGAGACCCAGTACTTC. Amino acids: CSVEVLGHETQYF. The genes are TRBV29-1 and TRBJ2-5, with a weak D call TRBD1 (5 bases). This CDR3 has 13 amino acids. The V end lost 1 base, the J end lost 5 bases, and 11 bases lay between the germline ends. In germline, CDR1 is SQVTM, CDR2 ANQGSEA.

The rearrangement joins TRBV7-9 to TRBJ1-2; D is ambiguous. The CDR3 loop spans 14 amino acids. Germline V gives CDR1 SEHNR, CDR2 FQNEAQ (reference sequence). V was cut by 5 bases and J by 6 bases, with 16 bases left in between. Written as DNA, the CDR3 is TGTGCCAGCAGCCACTCCGTGGGGATGGATGGCTACACCTTC. Translating gives CASSHSVGMDGYTF.

The J gene is TRBJ2-2, the V gene TRBV7-9; D is unclear. The CDR3 is made up of 15 amino acids. V was trimmed by 5 bases and J by 4 bases, leaving 14 bases between them. Germline-derived CDR1 and CDR2 are SEHNR and FQNEAQ (reference sequence). CDR3 coding DNA: TGTGCCAGCAGCCTATCCTTGCGAGGCACCGGGGAGCTGTTTTTT. Protein product: CASSLSLRGTGELFF.

The V call is TRBV5-1, the J call TRBJ2-5; 10 nucleotides align to TRBD2. The germline V gene has CDR1 SGHRS and CDR2 YFSETQ. The CDR3 sequence is 16 residues long. V lost 0 bases, J lost 4 bases, and 6 bases stayed unmatched. The CDR3 here is CASSLGAGGPGETQYF. DNA of the CDR3: TGCGCCAGCAGCTTGGGAGCGGGAGGGCCGGGAGAGACCCAGTACTTC.

V is TRBV9 and J is TRBJ2-7; possible D gene TRBD1, 6 bases. Per germline, CDR1 SGDLS and CDR2 YYNGEE. This CDR3 region has 14 residues. V lost 1 base to trimming and J lost 1 base, with 9 bases between them. CDR3 in DNA: TGTGCCAGCAGCGTATACAGGGAATCCTACGAGCAGTACTTC. Translation gives CASSVYRESYEQYF.

This chain uses TRBV5-1 with TRBJ2-7; D is perhaps TRBD2 (6 bases). The V end lost 0 bases, the J end lost 0 bases, and 16 bases lay between the germline ends. Germline CDR1 SGHRS, CDR2 YFSETQ. This CDR3 has 17 residues. Written as DNA, the CDR3 is TGCGCCAGCAGCTTGGCCGGGGGAGACTGGAGCTCCTACGAGCAGTACTTC. The encoded protein is CASSLAGGDWSSYEQYF.

The V call is TRBV29-1, the J call TRBJ2-3; 7 bases fit TRBD1. Germline CDR1 is SQVTM and CDR2 is ANQGSEA. J gave up 1 base and V 0 bases, and 4 bases lay outside the gene matches. This CDR3 is built from 15 residues. This chain's CDR3 is CSVEDLGQGTDTQYF. CDR3 DNA sequence: TGCAGCGTTGAAGATCTTGGACAGGGCACAGATACGCAGTATTTT.

This clone appeared once. The chain employs TRBV25-1 and TRBJ2-5, with D perhaps TRBD2 (5 bases). The CDR3 loop spans 15 amino acids. Germline V CDR1 and CDR2: MGHDK, SYGVNS. V shed 5 bases and J shed 4 bases, with 17 bases lying between them. The CDR3 nucleotides read TGTGCCAGCAGTCAAAAGGACCTCGGGGTAGAGACCCAGTACTTC. This codes for CASSQKDLGVETQYF.